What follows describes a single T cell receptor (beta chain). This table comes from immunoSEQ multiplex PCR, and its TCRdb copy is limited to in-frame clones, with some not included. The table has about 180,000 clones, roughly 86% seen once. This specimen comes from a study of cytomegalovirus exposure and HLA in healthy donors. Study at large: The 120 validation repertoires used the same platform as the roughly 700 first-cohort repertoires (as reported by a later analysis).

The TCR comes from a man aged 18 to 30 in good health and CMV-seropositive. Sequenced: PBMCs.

This chain's CDR3 is CASGGGTEAFF. The CDR3 DNA sequence: TGTGCCAGCGGCGGGGGCACTGAAGCTTTCTTT. V and J are TRBV5-6 and TRBJ1-1; TRBD1 is a possible D gene (5 bases). Trimming removed 7 bases at V and 4 bases at J, with 8 bases between. The CDR3 has 11 amino acids. Germline V lookup: CDR1 SGHDT, CDR2 YYEEEE.